This TCR delta chain was identified during a study of γδ T cells in repeated Plasmodium falciparum infection. Both TRG and TRD chains were sequenced from each sorted sample. TCRdb made new clone calls on the multiplex PCR reads using CATT. This repertoire shows roughly 93,000 delta-chain clones, roughly 0.98% found once; its top ten account for more than 9%. This clone has only a few counts. The antigen remains undetermined. Only one base separates this from a far larger clonotype, so it likely reflects a read error. The sample contains more than one DNA sequence encoding this CDR3. Bulk repertoires came from Vgamma9/Vdelta2+ or Vdelta2-negative gammadelta T cells flow-sorted from PBMC. Study conclusions and caveats: Vgamma9/Vdelta2+ repertoires stayed stably polyclonal over time and infection. Malian children's Vdelta2-negative repertoires appeared more expanded and less diverse than Australians'.

CDR1 and CDR2 from the germline V gene are TSWWSYY and QGS. Trimming cost V 8 bases and J 0 bases, with 4 bases left between them. The CDR3 covers 11 residues. Sample: gamma-delta T cells from blood. The source is a pool of human donors (malaria-infected and uninfected, not separated). The genes are TRDV1 and TRDJ1; D gene ambiguous. TCRdb leaves out the J gene; it was filled in here by matching the DNA to germline. The CDR3 region is CALSYTDKLIF. The CDR3 region has the DNA TGTGCTCTTTCATACACCGATAAACTCATCTTT.